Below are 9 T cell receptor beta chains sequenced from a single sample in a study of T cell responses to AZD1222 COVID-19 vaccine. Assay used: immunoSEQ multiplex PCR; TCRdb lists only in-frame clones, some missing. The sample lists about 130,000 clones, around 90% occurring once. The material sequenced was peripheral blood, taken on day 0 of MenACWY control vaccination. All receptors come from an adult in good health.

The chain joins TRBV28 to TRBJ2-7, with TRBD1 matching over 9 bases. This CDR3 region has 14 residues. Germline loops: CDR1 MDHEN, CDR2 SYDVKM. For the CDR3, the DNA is TGTGCAAGCTATTCCGGGACAGGGAGAGGTGAGCAGTACTTC. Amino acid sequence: CASYSGTGRGEQYF.

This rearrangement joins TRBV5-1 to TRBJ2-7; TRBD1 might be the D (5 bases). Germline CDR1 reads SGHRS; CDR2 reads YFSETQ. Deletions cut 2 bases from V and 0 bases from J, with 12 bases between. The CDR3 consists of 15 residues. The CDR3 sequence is CASSLGHRRSYEQYF. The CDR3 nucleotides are TGCGCCAGCAGCTTAGGACACCGCCGCTCCTACGAGCAGTACTTC. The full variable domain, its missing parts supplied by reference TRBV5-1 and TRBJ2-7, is KAGVTQTPRYLIKTRGQQVTLSCSPISGHRSVSWYQQTPGQGLQFLFEYFSETQRNKGNFPGRFSGRQFSNSRSEMNVSTLELGDSALYLCASSLGHRRSYEQYFGPGTRLTVT.

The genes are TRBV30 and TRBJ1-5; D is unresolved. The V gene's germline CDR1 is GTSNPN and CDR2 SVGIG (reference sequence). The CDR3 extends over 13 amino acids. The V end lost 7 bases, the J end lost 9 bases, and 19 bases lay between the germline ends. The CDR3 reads CAFAGLGEVPQHF. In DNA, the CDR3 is TGTGCCTTCGCTGGACTGGGTGAAGTGCCCCAGCATTTT.

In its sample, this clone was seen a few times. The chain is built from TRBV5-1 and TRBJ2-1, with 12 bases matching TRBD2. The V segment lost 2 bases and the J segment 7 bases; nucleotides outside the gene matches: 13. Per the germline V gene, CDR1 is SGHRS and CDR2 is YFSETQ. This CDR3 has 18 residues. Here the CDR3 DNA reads TGCGCCAGCAGCTTTTGGACGGCCCTAGCGGGAGGGCCGAATGAGCAGTTCTTC. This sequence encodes CASSFWTALAGGPNEQFF.

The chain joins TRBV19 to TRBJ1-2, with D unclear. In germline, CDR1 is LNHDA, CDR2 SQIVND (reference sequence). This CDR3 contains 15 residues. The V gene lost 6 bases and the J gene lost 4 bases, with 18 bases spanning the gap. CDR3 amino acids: CASRDGSSTGYGYTF. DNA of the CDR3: TGTGCCAGTAGGGACGGCTCCTCAACGGGCTATGGCTACACCTTC.

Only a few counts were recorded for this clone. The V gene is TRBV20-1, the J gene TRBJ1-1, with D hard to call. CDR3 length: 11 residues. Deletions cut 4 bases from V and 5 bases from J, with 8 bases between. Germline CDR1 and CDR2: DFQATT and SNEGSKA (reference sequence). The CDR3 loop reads CSANRVTEAFF. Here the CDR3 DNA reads TGCAGTGCTAATCGGGTGACTGAAGCTTTCTTT.

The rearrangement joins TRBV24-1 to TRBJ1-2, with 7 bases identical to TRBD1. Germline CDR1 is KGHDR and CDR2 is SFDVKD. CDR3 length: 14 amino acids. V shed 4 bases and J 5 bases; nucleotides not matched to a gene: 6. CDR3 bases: TGTGCCACCAGTGACCGCGACAGGGTTTATGGCTACACCTTC. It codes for CATSDRDRVYGYTF.

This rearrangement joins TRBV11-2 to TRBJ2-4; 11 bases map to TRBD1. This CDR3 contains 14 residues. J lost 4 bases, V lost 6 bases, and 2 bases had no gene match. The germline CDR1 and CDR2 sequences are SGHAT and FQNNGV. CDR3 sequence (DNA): TGTGCCAGCAGTTGGGACAGGGGGAAAAACATTCAGTACTTC. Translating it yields CASSWDRGKNIQYF.

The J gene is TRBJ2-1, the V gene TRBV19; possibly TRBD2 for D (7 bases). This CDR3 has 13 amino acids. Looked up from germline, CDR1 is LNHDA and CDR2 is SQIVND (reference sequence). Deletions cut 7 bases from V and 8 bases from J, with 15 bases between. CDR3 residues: CASTPRGGDEQFF. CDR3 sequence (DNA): TGTGCCAGTACCCCAAGGGGGGGGGATGAGCAGTTCTTC.